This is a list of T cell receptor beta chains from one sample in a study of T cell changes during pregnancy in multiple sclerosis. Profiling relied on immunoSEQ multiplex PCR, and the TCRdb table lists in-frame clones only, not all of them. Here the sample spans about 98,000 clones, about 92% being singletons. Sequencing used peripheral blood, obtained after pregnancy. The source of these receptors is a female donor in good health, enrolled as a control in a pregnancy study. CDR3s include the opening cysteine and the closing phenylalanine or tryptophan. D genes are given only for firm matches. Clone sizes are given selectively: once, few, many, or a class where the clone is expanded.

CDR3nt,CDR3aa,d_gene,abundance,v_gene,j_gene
TGTGCCAGCAGCTTAGACCTGACTAGGCGGGAGGGCCGGTTCTACGAGCAGTACTTC,CASSLDLTRREGRFYEQYF,TRBD2,NA,TRBV11-3,TRBJ2-7
TGCGCCAGCAGCTTGGTTGTGACAGGGGGCGGCACAGATACGCAGTATTTT,CASSLVVTGGGTDTQYF,TRBD1,NA,TRBV5-1,TRBJ2-3
TGTGCCAGCATGAGCGTTGGGTTAAAGACCCAGTACTTC,CASMSVGLKTQYF,NA,NA,TRBV27,TRBJ2-5
TGTGCCAGCAGCCCCCCCCGGGGACACTACACCTTC,CASSPPRGHYTF,NA,NA,TRBV5-5,TRBJ1-2
TGTGCCATCAGTGGGGGACAGGGTACAGATACGCAGTATTTT,CAISGGQGTDTQYF,TRBD1,NA,TRBV10-3,TRBJ2-3
TGCGCCAGCAGCTTGTGGACTAGCGGGAGATTTGTCAATGAGCAGTTCTTC,CASSLWTSGRFVNEQFF,TRBD2,NA,TRBV5-1,TRBJ2-1
TGTGCCAGTAGTATAGATGGGGCCCTCGGGGGCAATGAGCAGTTCTTC,CASSIDGALGGNEQFF,NA,NA,TRBV19,TRBJ2-1
TGTGCCAGCAGTGAAAGCGGGGGGCGCGAGCAGTACTTC,CASSESGGREQYF,TRBD2,NA,TRBV6-1,TRBJ2-7
TGTGCCAGCAGCCGAGAGACGCAGTATTTT,CASSRETQYF,NA,NA,TRBV28,TRBJ2-3
TGTGCCAGCAGCTTAGGCGGGACAGCCTACAATGAGCAGTTCTTC,CASSLGGTAYNEQFF,NA,NA,TRBV7-9,TRBJ2-1
TGTGCCAGCAGTCCAGAGACAGGAAGGTATGGCTACACCTTC,CASSPETGRYGYTF,NA,NA,TRBV28,TRBJ1-2
TGCGCCAGCAGTCCGGACAGCCCTAGCAATCAGCCCCAGCATTTT,CASSPDSPSNQPQHF,NA,NA,TRBV10-2,TRBJ1-5
TGCAGCGCCCGGGACTGGCGGGGGCCCAACACCGGGGAGCTGTTTTTT,CSARDWRGPNTGELFF,NA,NA,TRBV29-1,TRBJ2-2
TGTGCCAGCAGAGCCGATGGCTACACCTTC,CASRADGYTF,NA,NA,TRBV28,TRBJ1-2
TGTGCCAGCTCACCACTCGGACTAGCGGGAAATGAGCAGTTCTTC,CASSPLGLAGNEQFF,TRBD2,NA,TRBV18,TRBJ2-1
TGTGCCAGTAACTCAGGGCAGAACTATGGCTACACCTTC,CASNSGQNYGYTF,NA,few,TRBV19,TRBJ1-2
TGTGCCAGCAGCGTAGAGGGGACAGGTAGTCAGCCCCAGCATTTT,CASSVEGTGSQPQHF,TRBD1,NA,TRBV9,TRBJ1-5
TGTGCCAGCAGCCTAAAGGACGGGAGGGAGACCCAGTACTTC,CASSLKDGRETQYF,TRBD2,NA,TRBV5-4,TRBJ2-5
TGCGCCAGCCATGGAGGGAGTACCTACAATGAGCAGTTCTTC,CASHGGSTYNEQFF,NA,NA,TRBV4-1,TRBJ2-1
TGTGCCAGCAGTCAGAACAGGGGGTTAAACGAGCAGTACTTC,CASSQNRGLNEQYF,TRBD1,NA,TRBV2,TRBJ2-7
TGCGCCAGCCGGGCCCTAGGGGACACTGAAGCTTTCTTT,CASRALGDTEAFF,NA,NA,TRBV5-1,TRBJ1-1
TGTGCCAGCCGTGGGCCAACCAGGTACGAGCAGTACTTC,CASRGPTRYEQYF,NA,NA,TRBV2,TRBJ2-7
TGTGCCAGCTCACTAACCGGGGATCTGGAGACACCGCGGGCGGAGCAGTTCTTC,CASSLTGDLETPRAEQFF,NA,NA,TRBV18,TRBJ2-1
TGTGCCACCAGCAGAGGAGTTGGTAGACTAGCCAAAAACATTCAGTACTTC,CATSRGVGRLAKNIQYF,NA,NA,TRBV15,TRBJ2-4
TGTGCCAGCAGCAAGACAGGGGCCTCCTACGAGCAGTACTTC,CASSKTGASYEQYF,TRBD1,NA,TRBV7-9,TRBJ2-7
TGTGCCAGCGGACGTCTGGGGCTTGACGAGCAGTACTTC,CASGRLGLDEQYF,NA,NA,TRBV25-1,TRBJ2-7
TGTGCCAGCAGCGTCCTAGCGGGAGGGGCAAATGAGCAGTTCTTC,CASSVLAGGANEQFF,TRBD2,NA,TRBV9,TRBJ2-1
TGTGCCAGCAGCCCAGCGGAGGGGAGTAGAAACACCATATATTTT,CASSPAEGSRNTIYF,NA,NA,TRBV7-6,TRBJ1-3
TGTGCCAGCAGCTGGGTACAGGGTAACGAGCAGTACTTC,CASSWVQGNEQYF,NA,NA,TRBV5-6,TRBJ2-7
TGTGCCAGCAGTGAGCTCAGGGGCCAGGAAGCTTTCTTT,CASSELRGQEAFF,NA,NA,TRBV6-1,TRBJ1-1
TGTGCCAGCAGCCCTTGGACAGGGGGAAACACCATATATTTT,CASSPWTGGNTIYF,TRBD1,NA,TRBV7-9,TRBJ1-3
TGTGCCACGGGACAGGGTCTCGGTGGCTACACCTTC,CATGQGLGGYTF,TRBD1,NA,TRBV5-6,TRBJ1-2
TGTGCCAGCAGTGACGATCTAGCGGGAGTTATTAAGTTCTTC,CASSDDLAGVIKFF,TRBD2,NA,TRBV6-1,TRBJ2-1
TGCGCCAGCAGCTTGGTCGGCTCCTATAATTCACCCCTCCACTTT,CASSLVGSYNSPLHF,NA,NA,TRBV5-1,TRBJ1-6
TGTGCCTGCTCGGGCGGAGGGAATGAAAAACTGTTTTTT,CACSGGGNEKLFF,NA,NA,TRBV28,TRBJ1-4
TGTGCCAGCAGCAAAAGGACAGATGGCTACACCTTC,CASSKRTDGYTF,NA,NA,TRBV9,TRBJ1-2
TGCAGCGTCTCAGGACAGGGGAACAACTATGGCTACACCTTC,CSVSGQGNNYGYTF,TRBD1,NA,TRBV29-1,TRBJ1-2
TGTGCCAGCAGCGTAGCTACAGGGGCCTACGAGCAGTACTTC,CASSVATGAYEQYF,TRBD1,NA,TRBV9,TRBJ2-7
TGTGCCAGCAGTCCGGTAGCGGGGGCCTACAATGAGCAGTTCTTC,CASSPVAGAYNEQFF,TRBD2,NA,TRBV27,TRBJ2-1
TGTGCCAGCACCCTCGGGACAGCGAACACTGAAGCTTTCTTT,CASTLGTANTEAFF,TRBD1,once,TRBV7-8,TRBJ1-1
TGTGCCAGCAGCTGGGACAGAGACAATGAGCAGTTCTTC,CASSWDRDNEQFF,TRBD1,NA,TRBV7-8,TRBJ2-1
TGTGCCAGCAGCTTAGCGAGCGGGAGCAAGGGCAATGAGCAGTTCTTC,CASSLASGSKGNEQFF,TRBD2,NA,TRBV11-3,TRBJ2-1
TGTGCCAGCTCGGGACTAGCGCTGCAGTTCTTC,CASSGLALQFF,TRBD2,NA,TRBV2,TRBJ2-1
TGTGCCAGCAGCTTGTACGGTTCCGGCTACACCTTC,CASSLYGSGYTF,NA,NA,TRBV5-8,TRBJ1-2
TGCAGCGTTGAAGATCCGAGGGCGTCAGATACGCAGTATTTT,CSVEDPRASDTQYF,NA,NA,TRBV29-1,TRBJ2-3
TGTGCCTGGAGTCCAAGGACTAGGCAAGAGACCCAGTACTTC,CAWSPRTRQETQYF,TRBD2,NA,TRBV30,TRBJ2-5
TGTGCCAGTAGTTTTCGGCACTCCGGGGAGACCCAGTACTTC,CASSFRHSGETQYF,NA,NA,TRBV19,TRBJ2-5
TGTGCCAGCAGTTTCTGGGGACAGGGGACTCCCCAGCATTTT,CASSFWGQGTPQHF,TRBD1,NA,TRBV27,TRBJ1-5
TGTGCCACCAGCAGGGACAGGTTTGGTGAAGCTTTCTTT,CATSRDRFGEAFF,TRBD1,NA,TRBV15,TRBJ1-1
TGTGCCAGCAGCTACGGGTCTAGGTTCGGACAGGCTAATTCACCCCTCCACTTT,CASSYGSRFGQANSPLHF,TRBD1,NA,TRBV13,TRBJ1-6
TGTGCCAGCATTCAGGGAAGTTACACTGAAGCTTTCTTT,CASIQGSYTEAFF,NA,NA,TRBV6-6,TRBJ1-1
TGTGCCAGCAGCTCCCAGGGACAGGGGGCCGGAGGCACTGAAGCTTTCTTT,CASSSQGQGAGGTEAFF,TRBD1,NA,TRBV7-8,TRBJ1-1
TGTGCCAGCAGCTTATCAGGGGCCTTGGACACTGAAGCTTTCTTT,CASSLSGALDTEAFF,NA,NA,TRBV7-9,TRBJ1-1
TGCGCCAGCAGCACAGACAGGGGCGGCTACACCTTC,CASSTDRGGYTF,TRBD1,NA,TRBV5-1,TRBJ1-2